These 28 T cell receptor beta chains share one sample of origin, sequenced in a study of OX40 agonist ivuxolimab in advanced cancers. The assay was immunoSEQ multiplex PCR, and TCRdb's table has in-frame clones only and misses some. The sample gives tens of thousands of clones, 80% to 90% of which show up once; about 6% is in the top ten. The sample in question was CD4+ or CD8+ T cells sorted from blood, obtained in a trial of the OX40 agonist ivuxolimab. These TCRs come from an adult with an advanced solid tumor such as melanoma, head and neck, liver or kidney cancer.

The rearrangement uses TRBV13 and TRBJ2-5, with D tentatively TRBD2 (6 bases). The V end was cut by 5 bases, the J end by 2 bases, with 12 bases between. This CDR3 region has 14 residues. Germline V gives CDR1 PRHDT, CDR2 FYEKMQ (reference sequence). DNA of the CDR3: TGTGCCAGCAGCCCTTCAGGGAGGCAAGAGACCCAGTACTTC. As protein: CASSPSGRQETQYF.

This sequence joins TRBV7-2 and TRBJ2-7, with 12 bases identical to TRBD2. J gave up 0 bases and V 6 bases, and 3 bases lay outside the gene matches. There are 15 residues in the CDR3. Germline CDR1 is SGHTA and CDR2 is FQGNSA. CDR3 sequence: CASSSGLAGSYEQYF. CDR3 coding DNA: TGTGCCAGCAGTTCGGGACTAGCGGGCTCCTACGAGCAGTACTTC.

This chain uses TRBV6-6 with TRBJ1-6; TRBD1 agrees at 7 bases. Germline V gives CDR1 MNHNY, CDR2 SVGAGI (reference sequence). V was clipped by 10 bases and J by 8 bases; unmatched bases: 14. This CDR3 is 15 amino acids long. CDR3: CATGTEARQYSPLHF. Here the CDR3 DNA reads TGTGCCACCGGGACAGAGGCAAGACAATATTCACCCCTCCACTTT.

The chain joins TRBV13 to TRBJ1-1, with 10 bases that match TRBD1. Trimming cost V 4 bases and J 5 bases; bases outside gene matches: 4. Per the germline V gene, CDR1 is PRHDT and CDR2 is FYEKMQ (reference sequence). This CDR3 region has 14 residues. CDR3 DNA: TGTGCCAGCAGCTCGGGACAGGGGAGGACTGAAGCTTTCTTT. This translates into CASSSGQGRTEAFF. The variable domain in full, with the rest retrieved from reference TRBV13 and TRBJ1-1, is AAGVIQSPRHLIKEKRETATLKCYPIPRHDTVYWYQQGPGQDPQFLISFYEKMQSDKGSIPDRFSAQQFSDYHSELNMSSLELGDSALYFCASSSGQGRTEAFFGQGTRLTVV.

Note on this clone: One end of the junction is discordant with germline, which a read error may explain. The rearrangement uses TRBV6-6 and TRBJ2-7; 8 positions agree with TRBD2. The CDR3 contains 12 residues. Germline V CDR1 and CDR2: MNHNY, SVGAGI (reference sequence). This CDR3 is CGAGGQTYEQYF. The CDR3 nucleotides read TGCGGCGCGGGGGGCCAAACCTACGAGCAGTACTTC.

This chain uses TRBV4-2 with TRBJ2-5, with D perhaps given as TRBD1 or TRBD2 (5 bases each). Deletions cut 4 bases from V and 5 bases from J, with 11 bases between. The V gene's germline CDR1 is LGHNA and CDR2 YNFKEQ. The CDR3 runs 13 residues. The CDR3 loop is CASSLGEGETQYF. CDR3 in DNA: TGTGCCAGCAGCCTAGGCGAGGGGGAGACCCAGTACTTC.

This clone was observed a handful of times. The chain recombines TRBV4-1 with TRBJ2-7; D is unresolved. The CDR3 is 13 amino acids. Per germline, CDR1 MGHRA and CDR2 YSYEKL. V lost 0 bases to trimming and J lost 1 base, with 4 bases between them. The CDR3 sequence: CASSQEGSYEQYF. The DNA of the CDR3 is TGCGCCAGCAGCCAAGAAGGATCCTACGAGCAGTACTTC.

This chain uses TRBV5-6 with TRBJ1-6, with no clear D. Between the trimmed V and J ends, which lost 1 base and 9 bases, there was a span of 5 bases. The CDR3 extends over 12 amino acids. Germline loops: CDR1 SGHDT, CDR2 YYEEEE. In DNA, the CDR3 is TGTGCCAGCAGCTTGCTAGGTTCACCCCTCCACTTT. Its protein is CASSLLGSPLHF. Using reference TRBV5-6 and TRBJ1-6 for the parts outside the CDR3, the full variable domain is DAGVTQSPTHLIKTRGQQVTLRCSPKSGHDTVSWYQQALGQGPQFIFQYYEEEERQRGNFPDRFSGHQFPNYSSELNVNALLLGDSALYLCASSLLGSPLHFGNGTRLTVT.

The rearrangement uses TRBV9 and TRBJ1-5; D gene unclear. Germline-derived CDR1 and CDR2 are SGDLS and YYNGEE. V gave up 0 bases and J gave up 10 bases, with 14 bases separating them. The length of the CDR3 is 14 residues. The CDR3 DNA follows: TGTGCCAGCAGCGTAGGGCGGACCGGGGTCCCCCAGCATTTT. Protein: CASSVGRTGVPQHF.

The V gene is TRBV28, the J gene TRBJ2-7; TRBD1 matches 8 bases. After removal of 3 bases from V and 5 bases from J, the junction contained 21 bases not matched to a gene. Germline CDR1 is MDHEN and CDR2 is SYDVKM. The CDR3 extends over 19 amino acids. CDR3 protein: CASSFKRGLTDRDLDEQYF. The CDR3 DNA reads TGTGCCAGCAGTTTCAAGAGGGGCCTAACGGACAGGGATCTCGACGAGCAGTACTTC.

The chain employs TRBV7-9 and TRBJ1-6; 7 nucleotides match TRBD1. V lost 6 bases and J lost 7; bases outside the gene matches: 9. CDR1 is SEHNR and CDR2 is FQNEAQ in the germline V gene (reference sequence). CDR3 size: 15 residues. CDR3 region: CASSNQGGGNSPLHF. The CDR3, as DNA: TGTGCCAGCAGTAATCAGGGGGGCGGGAATTCACCCCTCCACTTT.

The CDR3, as DNA: TGTGCCAGCAGTCCAGAACAGGGGAGGGACACTGAAGCTTTCTTT. Its translation: CASSPEQGRDTEAFF. This chain connects TRBV27 to TRBJ1-1; 7 nucleotides align to TRBD1. V gave up 5 bases and J gave up 3 bases; unmatched junction bases: 9. This CDR3 has 15 residues. Germline-derived CDR1 and CDR2 are MNHEY and SMNVEV (reference sequence).

Comments on this clone: Different DNA sequences within this sample yield the same CDR3. V is TRBV27 and J is TRBJ1-1, with D possibly matching TRBD1 (5 bases). V was trimmed by 5 bases and J by 0 bases, leaving 10 bases between them. The CDR3 contains 14 residues. Germline V lookup: CDR1 MNHEY, CDR2 SMNVEV (reference sequence). In DNA, the CDR3 is TGTGCCAGCAGTCTCACAGGCCTGAACACTGAAGCTTTCTTT. Protein sequence: CASSLTGLNTEAFF.

CDR3 loop: CASSLSRSNGYTF. The CDR3 DNA reads TGTGCCAGCAGTTTGAGCAGATCTAATGGCTACACCTTC. The chain has TRBV27 and TRBJ1-2; D unresolved. CDR3 size: 13 residues. V was clipped by 3 bases and J by 6 bases, with 11 bases between them. Germline V gene data show CDR1 as MNHEY and CDR2 as SMNVEV (reference sequence).

V and J are TRBV11-2 and TRBJ1-3; no clear D. Trimming cost V 5 bases and J 0 bases, with 8 bases left between them. This CDR3 has 14 residues. Germline CDR1 and CDR2: SGHAT and FQNNGV. CDR3 sequence (DNA): TGTGCCAGCAGCAGAGCCCTCTCTGGAAACACCATATATTTT. Encoded protein: CASSRALSGNTIYF.

This sequence joins TRBV12-5 and TRBJ2-5; the match to TRBD2 covers 13 bases. The CDR3 has 16 residues. V lost 4 bases and J lost 4; bases outside the gene matches: 6. Germline V CDR1 and CDR2: LGHNT, FRNRAP. CDR3 DNA: TGTGCTAGTGGTTCGATTGGACTAGCGGGAGCAGAGACCCAGTACTTC. Translating it yields CASGSIGLAGAETQYF. The variable domain in full, with the rest retrieved from reference TRBV12-5 and TRBJ2-5, is DARVTQTPRHKVTEMGQEVTMRCQPILGHNTVFWYRQTMMQGLELLAYFRNRAPLDDSGMPKDRFSAEMPDATLATLKIQPSEPRDSAVYFCASGSIGLAGAETQYFGPGTRLLVL.

The chain uses TRBV6-5 and TRBJ1-1; D is perhaps TRBD1 (5 bases). CDR1 is MNHEY, CDR2 SVGAGI, per germline. The CDR3 runs 15 residues. V lost 0 bases and J lost 3, with 11 bases in between. CDR3 protein: CASSYSGGKDTEAFF. CDR3 nucleotide sequence: TGTGCCAGCAGTTACTCCGGGGGTAAGGACACTGAAGCTTTCTTT.

The chain joins TRBV9 to TRBJ2-3; 7 bases line up with TRBD1. Trimming took 1 base from V and 5 from J; bases not matched to a gene: 10. This CDR3 has 16 residues. Germline values: CDR1 SGDLS, CDR2 YYNGEE. Here the CDR3 reads CASSVFVDRDRDTQYF. The CDR3 DNA is TGTGCCAGCAGCGTATTCGTTGACAGGGATCGAGATACGCAGTATTTT.

The chain has TRBV6-5 and TRBJ2-7; weak D call: TRBD1 (5 bases). This CDR3 is 13 amino acids long. V lost 0 bases, J lost 5 bases, and 8 bases lay in between. Per germline, CDR1 MNHEY and CDR2 SVGAGI. CDR3 amino acids: CASSYSGRDEQYF. CDR3 in DNA: TGTGCCAGCAGTTACTCTGGCAGGGACGAGCAGTACTTC.

This chain joins TRBV13 and TRBJ1-1; D is ambiguous. CDR1 is PRHDT and CDR2 is FYEKMQ in the germline V gene (reference sequence). Trimming cost V 5 bases and J 1 base, with 11 bases left between them. The CDR3 sequence is 14 residues long. For the CDR3, the DNA is TGTGCCAGCAGCCCCAACGTAGGGAACACTGAAGCTTTCTTT. Translated: CASSPNVGNTEAFF. The full variable domain, its missing parts supplied by reference TRBV13 and TRBJ1-1, is AAGVIQSPRHLIKEKRETATLKCYPIPRHDTVYWYQQGPGQDPQFLISFYEKMQSDKGSIPDRFSAQQFSDYHSELNMSSLELGDSALYFCASSPNVGNTEAFFGQGTRLTVV.

The J gene is TRBJ1-1, the V gene TRBV6-1; D remains unclear. This CDR3 is built from 13 residues. Germline V gives CDR1 MNHNS, CDR2 SASEGT. The germline V and J ends were trimmed by 5 bases and 8 bases, with 15 bases remaining between them. CDR3 sequence: CASSQSPAAEAFF. CDR3 DNA: TGTGCCAGCAGTCAGAGCCCCGCGGCGGAAGCTTTCTTT.

This clone has only one observation. The chain has TRBV6-6 and TRBJ1-2; D might be TRBD1 (5 bases). CDR3 length equals 12 residues. The V gene's germline CDR1 is MNHNY and CDR2 SVGAGI (reference sequence). The V end was cut by 0 bases, the J end by 8 bases, with 7 bases between. In nucleotides, the CDR3 is TGTGCCAGCAGTTACTCGGGGGGAGGCTACACCTTC. Translating it yields CASSYSGGGYTF.

The count of this clone is one. The chain joins TRBV4-3 to TRBJ2-3; D is uncertain. This CDR3 has 14 amino acids. Looked up from germline, CDR1 is LGHNA and CDR2 is YSLEER. V lost 0 bases and J 8 bases, leaving 12 bases between the germline ends. CDR3 protein: CASSQEQLLGTQYF. The CDR3 nucleotides are TGCGCCAGCAGCCAAGAACAACTCCTCGGTACGCAGTATTTT.

The chain uses TRBV5-1 and TRBJ2-2, with a tentative D call TRBD2 (6 bases). The CDR3 has 15 residues. The V end was cut by 2 bases, the J end by 3 bases, with 11 bases between. The germline gives CDR1 SGHRS, CDR2 YFSETQ. DNA of the CDR3: TGCGCCAGCAGCTTTACAGGCGGGGACACCGGGGAGCTGTTTTTT. Its translation: CASSFTGGDTGELFF.

The chain uses TRBV28 and TRBJ2-7; TRBD1 or TRBD2 may be the D gene (5 bases each). V was cut by 5 bases and J by 3 bases, with 20 bases left in between. Germline loops: CDR1 MDHEN, CDR2 SYDVKM. The CDR3 contains 16 residues. CDR3 protein: CASSRVYGGGVYEQYF. The CDR3 coding sequence is TGTGCCAGCAGTCGGGTTTATGGGGGTGGGGTCTACGAGCAGTACTTC.

V is TRBV19 and J is TRBJ2-1, with 9 bases identical to TRBD2. V trimming: 9 bases; J trimming: 1 base; junction bases outside the gene matches: 7. The CDR3 sequence is 15 residues long. Germline V gene sequence: CDR1 LNHDA, CDR2 SQIVND (reference sequence). In DNA form, the CDR3 reads TGTGCCAGCAATAGCGGGGGCCGTTCCTACAATGAGCAGTTCTTC. Translation gives CASNSGGRSYNEQFF.

The chain joins TRBV28 to TRBJ1-3; D remains unclear. Germline V CDR1 and CDR2: MDHEN, SYDVKM. V dropped 5 bases and J dropped 2 bases, with 10 bases sitting between them. The CDR3 contains 14 residues. The CDR3 loop reads CASSPRRAGNTIYF. The CDR3 nucleotides are TGTGCCAGCAGTCCGAGAAGAGCTGGAAACACCATATATTTT.

This clone ranks as medium-sized (0.01 to 0.1%). The J gene is TRBJ2-1, the V gene TRBV5-1, with a weak D call TRBD2 (5 bases). V shed 4 bases and J shed 6 bases, with 17 bases lying between them. Germline values: CDR1 SGHRS, CDR2 YFSETQ. The CDR3 runs to 15 residues. CDR3 in DNA: TGCGCCAGCAGCCCCGGGGTAGGAGACCTCAATGAGCAGTTCTTC. Its translation is CASSPGVGDLNEQFF.